The table lists the clone carrying this TCR beta chain with many counts. Its specificity is unknown. This sample stems from a study of early T cells in non-severe SARS-CoV-2 infection. Study background: The study sequenced bulk RNA from unsorted whole blood, with chains unpaired. Whole-study results and caveats: VDJdb matching skewed toward anti-spike CD8 responses, missing private and CD4 specificities.

The CDR3 sequence is 16 residues long. The ends lost 3 bases at V and 9 bases at J; junction bases unmatched: 9. Attached unique molecular identifiers marked individual cDNA molecules. TCRdb itself ran the 5' RACE reads through MiXCR, one entry per CDR3 protein. The data contain approximately 31,000 distinct CDR3 sequences, roughly 6% of them singletons. The genes are TRBV12-3 or TRBV12-4 and TRBJ1-6, with TRBD1 matching over 9 bases. This TCR derives from an adult who was a healthcare worker with PCR-confirmed SARS-CoV-2 infection or an uninfected control (not recorded which). The sequenced sample was whole blood. CDR3 residues: CASSFSVTGGLSPLHF. CDR3 sequence (DNA): TGTGCCAGCAGTTTCTCCGTTACAGGGGGCCTTTCACCCCTCCACTTT.